This T cell receptor (beta chain) originates from a study of cytomegalovirus exposure and HLA in healthy donors. CDR1 and CDR2 from the germline V gene are SQVTM and ANQGSEA. The CDR3 sequence is 12 residues long. About this clone itself: At one end, the junction sequence differs from germline, possibly due to a read error.

Sequencing was performed with immunoSEQ multiplex PCR; in TCRdb, only in-frame clones are kept and a portion is missing. Here the sample spans roughly 120,000 clones, around 88% being singletons. Material for sequencing was PBMCs. The TCR comes from a man younger than 35 in good health and CMV-seronegative. The chain couples TRBV29-1 to TRBJ1-2, with 8 nucleotides matching TRBD1. The CDR3, as DNA: TGCAGCGTCATCCTGGGACAGGATGGATACACCTTC. Translated, it gives CSVILGQDGYTF.